These 8 T cell receptor beta chains share one sample of origin, sequenced in a study of blood T cell repertoires in COVID-19. Sequencing used immunoSEQ multiplex PCR; TCRdb keeps in-frame clones, though not all of them. The repertoire holds some 69,000 clones, 80% to 85% seen once, with 2.5% in the top ten. The specimen sequenced was peripheral blood. These receptors were obtained from a man aged 80 or over with active or convalescent COVID-19.

In DNA form, the CDR3 reads TGTGCCAGCAGCACCAGGACAGGGTCGGACATTCAGTACTTC. This translates into CASSTRTGSDIQYF. The chain employs TRBV5-6 and TRBJ2-4, with TRBD1 matching over 8 bases. Germline assignment: CDR1 SGHDT and CDR2 YYEEEE. This CDR3 is 14 amino acids long. V gave up 4 bases and J gave up 8 bases; unmatched junction bases: 8.

The J gene is TRBJ2-7, the V gene TRBV19, with 7 bases fitting TRBD1. The germline CDR1 and CDR2 sequences are LNHDA and SQIVND (reference sequence). V gave up 0 bases and J gave up 6 bases; unmatched junction bases: 8. This CDR3 has 15 residues. CDR3 region: CASSIEDRASSEQYF. In DNA form, the CDR3 reads TGTGCCAGTAGTATAGAAGACAGGGCAAGCTCCGAGCAGTACTTC.

This chain links TRBV2 with TRBJ2-1, with D perhaps TRBD1 (6 bases). Germline lookup yields CDR1 SNHLY and CDR2 FYNNEI. This CDR3 contains 14 residues. V was clipped by 6 bases and J by 2 bases, with 11 bases between them. Here the CDR3 reads CASRRGSTYNEQFF. The DNA of the CDR3 is TGTGCCAGCAGGAGGGGGTCCACCTACAATGAGCAGTTCTTC.

Only one count was recorded for this clone. The gene calls are TRBV5-1 and TRBJ1-4, with 7 positions matching TRBD1. Germline-derived CDR1 and CDR2 are SGHRS and YFSETQ. This CDR3 contains 14 residues. The J segment lost 7 bases and the V segment lost 4 bases, leaving 7 bases of the junction unmatched. The CDR3 nucleotides are TGCGCCAGCAGCAGGGGGCGGCGGGGTGAAAAACTGTTTTTT. Amino acid sequence: CASSRGRRGEKLFF.

V is TRBV5-4 and J is TRBJ1-4; 9 nucleotides line up with TRBD1. Trimming at V came to 0 bases and at J to 8 bases, leaving 5 bases not matched to a gene. The CDR3 spans 15 residues. Germline values: CDR1 SGHNT, CDR2 YYREEE (reference sequence). The CDR3 sequence is CASSLVGQGSEKLFF. The CDR3 nucleotides read TGTGCCAGCAGCTTGGTGGGACAGGGCAGCGAAAAACTGTTTTTT.

The chain employs TRBV7-8 and TRBJ1-2; perhaps TRBD1 as D (5 bases). CDR1 is SGHVS, CDR2 FQNEAQ, per germline. V lost 5 bases, J lost 4 bases, and 11 bases lay in between. CDR3 length: 13 amino acids. The CDR3 region has the DNA TGTGCCAGCAGCCCAGGGAGGGGCTATGGCTACACCTTC. It yields the protein CASSPGRGYGYTF.

This clone was detected a few times. The V and J genes are TRBV10-3 and TRBJ2-1; possible D gene TRBD1, 5 bases. Trimming stripped 3 bases from V and 7 bases from J, with 13 bases between. Germline CDR1 and CDR2: ENHRY and SYGVKD. The CDR3 is 14 amino acids. CDR3 protein: CAISDRVGENEQFF. In DNA, the CDR3 is TGTGCCATCAGTGACAGGGTAGGGGAAAATGAGCAGTTCTTC.

This chain joins TRBV28 and TRBJ1-2; perhaps TRBD1 as D (5 bases). CDR1 and CDR2 from the germline V gene are MDHEN and SYDVKM. The CDR3 consists of 13 residues. Trimming removed 8 bases at V and 0 bases at J, with 10 bases between. DNA for the CDR3: TGTGCCAGCGGGGGGGGAGCTAACTATGGCTACACCTTC. Protein sequence: CASGGGANYGYTF.